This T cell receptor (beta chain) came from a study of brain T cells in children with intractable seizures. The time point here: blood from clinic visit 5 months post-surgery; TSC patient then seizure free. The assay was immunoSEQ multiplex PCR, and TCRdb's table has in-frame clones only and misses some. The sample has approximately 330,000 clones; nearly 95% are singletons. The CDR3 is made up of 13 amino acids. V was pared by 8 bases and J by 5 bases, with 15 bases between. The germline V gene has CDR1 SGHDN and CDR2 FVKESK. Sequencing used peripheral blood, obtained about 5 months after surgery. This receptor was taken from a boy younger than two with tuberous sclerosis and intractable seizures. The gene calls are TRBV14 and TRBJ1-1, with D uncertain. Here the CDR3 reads CASSSSKGTEAFF. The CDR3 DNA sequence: TGTGCCAGCTCATCTTCCAAAGGGACTGAAGCTTTCTTT.